Listed here are 9 T cell receptor beta chains from one sample, sequenced in a study of response to subunit inactivated influenza vaccine. TCRdb re-analysed the RT-PCR reads in MiXCR, keeping a single row per CDR3 protein. The sample yields some 800,000 distinct CDR3 sequences, over 20% seen once. The starting material was PBMCs from blood, obtained roughly 5 days after vaccination. The receptors derive from a man in his fifties who received an inactivated influenza vaccine.

This clonotype has at least ten counts. The chain is built from TRBV4-3 and TRBJ2-1; D possibly uses TRBD1 or TRBD2 (5 bases each). V was pared by 0 bases and J by 7 bases, with 16 bases between. CDR1 is LGHNA and CDR2 is YSLEER in the germline V gene. CDR3 length: 16 residues. Here the CDR3 reads CASSQDLMGEWNEQFF. In DNA form, the CDR3 reads TGCGCCAGCAGCCAAGATCTTATGGGGGAGTGGAATGAGCAGTTCTTC.

This clonotype was seen a few times. The J gene is TRBJ2-3, the V gene TRBV27, with TRBD1 matching over 9 bases. Trimming cost V 7 bases and J 3 bases; bases outside gene matches: 5. CDR1 is MNHEY and CDR2 is SMNVEV in the germline V gene (reference sequence). The CDR3 contains 14 residues. The CDR3 region is CASKDRGGTDTQYF. CDR3 nucleotides: TGTGCCAGCAAGGACAGGGGAGGAACAGATACGCAGTATTTT.

This clonotype was recorded many times. V gene TRBV5-1 combines with J gene TRBJ2-3; D gene unclear. Germline V lookup: CDR1 SGHRS, CDR2 YFSETQ. V gave up 0 bases and J gave up 4 bases, with 3 bases separating them. The CDR3 is 12 residues long. The CDR3 loop reads CASSLEADTQYF. CDR3 DNA: TGCGCCAGCAGCTTGGAAGCAGATACGCAGTATTTT.

This CDR3 reads CASRRDRSFYNEQFF. CDR3 coding DNA: TGTGCCAGCAGGAGAGACAGGTCCTTCTACAATGAGCAGTTCTTC. J is TRBJ2-1 and V is TRBV28, with D tentatively TRBD1 (6 bases). V lost 6 bases, J lost 3 bases, and 15 bases lay in between. Germline V gene lookup returns CDR1 MDHEN and CDR2 SYDVKM. CDR3 size: 15 residues.

This rearrangement joins TRBV30 to TRBJ2-3, with D possibly being TRBD1 or TRBD2 (5 bases each). Germline V gene lookup returns CDR1 GTSNPN and CDR2 SVGIG (reference sequence). Trimming removed 0 bases at V and 2 bases at J, with 12 bases between. The CDR3 runs to 15 residues. In nucleotides, the CDR3 is TGTGCCTGGAGTGTCTCTTGGGGGTTCACAGATACGCAGTATTTT. Its translation is CAWSVSWGFTDTQYF.

This clonotype was picked up a small number of times. The J gene is TRBJ2-7, the V gene TRBV3-1; possible D gene TRBD2, 5 bases. This CDR3 is 13 amino acids long. Germline assignment: CDR1 LGHDT and CDR2 YNNKEL (reference sequence). The V and J ends lost 2 bases and 10 bases respectively, with 15 bases between them. In nucleotides, the CDR3 is TGTGCCAGCAGCCAAATCGCCGGGGTAGAACAGTACTTC. As protein: CASSQIAGVEQYF.

J is TRBJ1-2 and V is TRBV15, with D unclear. The CDR3 sequence is 13 residues long. Trimming shortened V by 1 base and J by 6 bases, and 9 bases separated the two germline ends. Germline V gene lookup returns CDR1 LNHNV and CDR2 YYDKDF (reference sequence). The CDR3 DNA reads TGTGCCACCAGCAGAGCAAACCTGGATGGCTACACCTTC. It specifies CATSRANLDGYTF.

A few counts support this clonotype. The V and J genes are TRBV12-3 or TRBV12-4 and TRBJ1-2; D is unresolved. V lost 3 bases, J lost 3 bases, and 5 bases lay in between. The length of the CDR3 is 12 residues. CDR3 coding DNA: TGTGCCAGCAGTTTGCTTGACTATGGCTACACCTTC. The encoded protein is CASSLLDYGYTF.

The chain is built from TRBV9 and TRBJ2-7; TRBD1 aligns across 9 bases. This CDR3 spans 15 amino acids. After removal of 4 bases from V and 2 bases from J, the junction contained 7 bases not matched to a gene. The germline V gene has CDR1 SGDLS and CDR2 YYNGEE. In nucleotides, the CDR3 is TGTGCCAGCAGCTTCCGGACAGGGGCGCCCTACGAGCAGTACTTC. Translated, it gives CASSFRTGAPYEQYF.